This TCR beta chain was sequenced for a study of OX40 agonist ivuxolimab in advanced cancers. Context from the whole study: The costimulatory receptor OX40 (CD134) was targeted by ivuxolimab, a fully human IgG2 agonistic monoclonal antibody. Prior anti-PD-1, anti-PD-L1 or anti-CTLA-4 therapy was permitted, and checkpoint inhibitors had been received by 30% to 40% of dose-escalation patients. In the dose-escalation cohort, 70% to 90% of patients were male, and the mean age was approximately 60 years with a range of roughly 23 to 79. Intravenous ivuxolimab was administered to patients every 2 weeks at six dose levels: 0.01, 0.1, 0.3, 1.5, 3 and 10 mg/kg. Peripheral TCRbeta sequencing was intended to test whether TCR sequence diversity was altered and clonal T-cell expansion was caused by ivuxolimab. The monotherapy dose-escalation portion (N ≈ 50 patients) of the phase I ivuxolimab trial is reported in the paper. Of the approximately 50 dose-escalation patients, hepatocellular carcinoma was present in about 20, melanoma in approximately 15, renal cell carcinoma in 9 and head and neck cancer in 9. Partial responses occurred in three dose-escalation patients, of whom one had hepatocellular carcinoma and two had cutaneous melanoma.

The trial excluded patients who had a history of autoimmune disease or who were on systemic immunosuppression. Peripheral blood for TCR sequencing was collected from all dose cohorts at baseline, on cycle 4 day 1, and on cycle 7 day 1. Samples came from an open-label, multicenter, first-in-human phase I dose-escalation trial of ivuxolimab. Adults with locally advanced or metastatic melanoma, renal cell carcinoma, hepatocellular carcinoma or head and neck squamous cell carcinoma were enrolled in the trial. Before TCR sequencing, CD4+ and CD8+ T cells were separately sorted from peripheral blood. Comment on this clone: Its antigen target is currently unknown. No base quality information exists; no much larger clone differs at one position.

To sequence the TCRbeta CDR3 region, genomic DNA was isolated from the sorted cells. The immunoSEQ Assay was used to sequence the TCRbeta CDR3 regions. In its TCRdb copy, this immuneACCESS table keeps in-frame sequences only and misses some clones. Where compared with another copy, unresolved V genes explain less than half of these, and the others have no known cause. Recorded for this sample are tens of thousands of clones; approximately 91% of them occurred a single time. The ten largest clones add up to approximately 0.4% of the sample. Here is what the overall study found, with its caveats: At doses from 0.1 to 3.0 mg/kg, clonal expansion was seen in both CD4+ and CD8+ blood T cells between baseline and week 6. Partial responders in the 0.1-3.0 mg/kg groups had among the lowest normalized peripheral clonal expansion, especially among CD8+ T cells. Low levels of normalized T-cell clonal expansion were also shown by some nonresponding patients. Antigen specificity was not determined for the clonally expanded peripheral T cells. After ivuxolimab, more expanded clones were found on average in CD8+ T cells than in CD4+ T cells.

The CDR3, cysteine through phenylalanine, is 17 amino acids long. Kept here is only the CDR3 DNA, which spans 51 bases and is read in frame from base 1. Relative to germline, V is 3 bases shorter and J is 3 bases shorter, with 18 bases between their ends. Via the germline V gene, CDR1 is MNHNS and CDR2 SASEGT. The source of this sequence is an adult with an advanced solid tumor such as melanoma, head and neck, liver or kidney cancer. The sample was CD4+ or CD8+ T cells sorted from blood, taken in a trial of the OX40 agonist ivuxolimab. The V gene is TRBV6-1 and the J gene is TRBJ1-5, with the identity of the D gene unclear. The CDR3 protein: CASSDGRPVLPNQPQHF. The sequence in DNA is TGTGCCAGCAGTGACGGCAGGCCAGTCCTTCCCAATCAGCCCCAGCATTTT.